The 28 T cell receptor beta chains below all came from one sample that was sequenced in a study of CD8 T cells in Susac syndrome. An input of about 0.5 to 1 ug of RNA was subjected to reverse transcription using random hexamers. MiXCR was run by TCRdb on the immunoSEQ multiplex PCR reads, yielding one entry per CDR3 protein. In the table there are some 150,000 distinct CDR3 sequences, about 94% of which are singletons. The specimen sequenced was CD8+ T cells from PBMCs. The receptors come from a human donor with multiple sclerosis.

The V and J genes are TRBV5-1 and TRBJ2-7, with D possibly matching TRBD1 (5 bases). V was clipped by 1 base and J by 6 bases, with 14 bases between them. The CDR3 runs to 14 residues. Germline CDR1 SGHRS, CDR2 YFSETQ. The CDR3 DNA is TGCGCCAGCAGCTTGAGGGGAAGTGTCTTCGAGCAGTACTTC. This translates into CASSLRGSVFEQYF.

V gene TRBV9 combines with J gene TRBJ1-2, with D unclear. Trimming cost V 7 bases and J 8 bases, with 12 bases left between them. CDR3 size: 11 residues. Per the germline V gene, CDR1 is SGDLS and CDR2 is YYNGEE. CDR3 region: CASESGRGYTF. The CDR3 nucleotides are TGTGCCAGCGAATCAGGACGGGGCTACACCTTC.

This chain's CDR3 is CASSPAGRRGEAFF. CDR3 nucleotides: TGTGCCAGCAGCCCAGCCGGCAGGAGGGGTGAAGCTTTCTTT. This chain uses TRBV7-9 with TRBJ1-1; D perhaps matches TRBD1 (5 bases). Between the trimmed V and J ends, which lost 5 bases and 7 bases, there was a span of 17 bases. Germline V gene sequence: CDR1 SEHNR, CDR2 FQNEAQ (reference sequence). The CDR3 loop spans 14 amino acids.

This chain links TRBV27 with TRBJ2-2, with 8 bases aligning to TRBD2. J was trimmed by 1 base and V by 5 bases; bases with no gene match: 6. Germline loops: CDR1 MNHEY, CDR2 SMNVEV (reference sequence). This CDR3 region has 16 residues. The CDR3 DNA sequence: TGTGCCAGCAGTCCACGGACTAGCCAGAACACCGGGGAGCTGTTTTTT. Protein: CASSPRTSQNTGELFF.

The chain employs TRBV5-1 and TRBJ2-5, with TRBD2 identical over 8 bases. Per the germline V gene, CDR1 is SGHRS and CDR2 is YFSETQ. Trimming took 4 bases from V and 5 from J; bases not matched to a gene: 4. The CDR3 has 13 amino acids. The CDR3 bases are TGCGCCAGCAGCCGCCGGGAGGGTGAGACCCAGTACTTC. The encoded protein is CASSRREGETQYF.

The chain is built from TRBV30 and TRBJ1-4, with 12 bases fitting TRBD1. Trimming at V came to 1 base and at J to 2 bases, leaving 8 bases not matched to a gene. The CDR3 loop spans 18 amino acids. Germline CDR1 and CDR2: GTSNPN and SVGIG (reference sequence). The CDR3: CAWSGAGQGAPTNEKLFF. The CDR3 nucleotides are TGTGCCTGGAGTGGCGCGGGACAGGGGGCGCCTACTAATGAAAAACTGTTTTTT. The full variable domain, with the rest looked up from reference TRBV30 and TRBJ1-4, is SQTIHQWPATLVQPVGSPLSLECTVEGTSNPNLYWYRQAAGRGLQLLFYSVGIGQISSEVPQNLSASRPQDRQFILSSKKLLLSDSGFYLCAWSGAGQGAPTNEKLFFGSGTQLSVL.

CDR3 sequence: CASSCDLGELVSFPYGYTF. In nucleotides, the CDR3 is TGTGCCAGCAGTTGCGATCTTGGGGAACTGGTCTCCTTCCCCTATGGCTACACCTTC. V gene TRBV6-9 combines with J gene TRBJ1-2, with D unresolved. V dropped 4 bases and J dropped 4 bases, with 28 bases sitting between them. CDR3 size: 19 residues. Per germline, CDR1 MNHGY and CDR2 SVAAGI.

This chain connects TRBV29-1 to TRBJ2-4, with D tentatively TRBD1 (6 bases). The CDR3 spans 13 residues. Trimming removed 6 bases from V and 6 bases from J, with 15 bases in between. Germline V gene sequence: CDR1 SQVTM, CDR2 ANQGSEA. CDR3 residues: CSVHRVGRNIQYF. DNA for the CDR3: TGCAGCGTACACAGGGTTGGTAGAAACATTCAGTACTTC.

The V call is TRBV11-2, the J call TRBJ2-3; TRBD2 matches at 12 bases. V trimming: 4 bases; J trimming: 4 bases; junction bases outside the gene matches: 9. The CDR3 totals 17 residues. Looked up from germline, CDR1 is SGHAT and CDR2 is FQNNGV. CDR3 in amino acids: CASSSPTSGGSADTQYF. CDR3 coding DNA: TGTGCCAGCAGCTCCCCGACTAGCGGGGGTTCTGCAGATACGCAGTATTTT. The variable domain in full, completed from reference TRBV11-2 and TRBJ2-3, reads EAGVAQSPRYKIIEKRQSVAFWCNPISGHATLYWYQQILGQGPKLLIQFQNNGVVDDSQLPKDRFSAERLKGVDSTLKIQPAKLEDSAVYLCASSSPTSGGSADTQYFGPGTRLTVL.

The V call is TRBV27, the J call TRBJ1-1, with TRBD1 matching over 7 bases. V was clipped by 6 bases and J by 7 bases; unmatched bases: 8. There are 13 residues in the CDR3. Germline values: CDR1 MNHEY, CDR2 SMNVEV (reference sequence). The CDR3 sequence is CASRTGTEFEAFF. CDR3 in DNA: TGTGCCAGCAGAACCGGGACAGAGTTTGAAGCTTTCTTT.

The chain combines TRBV19 with TRBJ2-1, with 9 bases that match TRBD1. This CDR3 region has 15 residues. The trim removed 3 bases at V and 6 bases at J, leaving 6 bases unmatched. CDR1 is LNHDA, CDR2 SQIVND, per germline (reference sequence). The CDR3 region is CASSIGTGGFNEQFF. CDR3 DNA: TGTGCCAGTAGTATCGGTACAGGGGGCTTCAATGAGCAGTTCTTC.

The gene calls are TRBV6-4 and TRBJ2-3; D remains ambiguous. In germline, CDR1 is MRHNA, CDR2 SNTAGT. CDR3 length equals 13 residues. V dropped 3 bases and J dropped 4 bases, with 8 bases sitting between them. The CDR3 sequence: CASSERDPDTQYF. The DNA of the CDR3 is TGTGCCAGCAGTGAACGTGATCCAGATACGCAGTATTTT.

This chain connects TRBV6-6 to TRBJ2-3; 11 bases match TRBD2. CDR1 is MNHNY, CDR2 SVGAGI, per germline (reference sequence). With 2 bases clipped from V and 8 bases from J, the junction kept 9 bases outside the gene matches. CDR3 length: 16 amino acids. The CDR3 bases are TGTGCCAGCAGTTACGGTAGCGGGGGGGAGCTCGGTACGCAGTATTTT. Translation gives CASSYGSGGELGTQYF.

The genes are TRBV9 and TRBJ1-2; D uncertain. The CDR3 is 13 amino acids. Trimming cost V 3 bases and J 7 bases, with 13 bases left between them. Germline V gene data show CDR1 as SGDLS and CDR2 as YYNGEE. The CDR3 spells CASSGTRPGGYTF. The CDR3 bases are TGTGCCAGCAGCGGTACAAGACCGGGTGGCTACACCTTC.

V gene TRBV11-2 combines with J gene TRBJ2-1; 9 positions agree with TRBD2. Germline CDR1 and CDR2: SGHAT and FQNNGV. The CDR3 has 18 residues. J was trimmed by 0 bases and V by 4 bases; bases with no gene match: 10. CDR3 region: CASSYLSPRGGSYNEQFF. CDR3 coding DNA: TGTGCCAGCAGCTATCTGTCACCGCGGGGGGGCTCCTACAATGAGCAGTTCTTC.

This chain links TRBV30 with TRBJ1-1; the D is unclear. V was pared by 4 bases and J by 0 bases, with 9 bases between. The length of the CDR3 is 13 residues. Germline CDR1 and CDR2: GTSNPN and SVGIG (reference sequence). Written as DNA, the CDR3 is TGTGCCTGGACCCCCACAGTGAACACTGAAGCTTTCTTT. Amino acids: CAWTPTVNTEAFF.

This clonotype has just one count. The chain uses TRBV3-1 and TRBJ2-1, with 8 bases identical to TRBD2. This CDR3 has 15 amino acids. The J segment lost 6 bases and the V segment lost 4 bases, leaving 8 bases of the junction unmatched. CDR1 LGHDT and CDR2 YNNKEL come from the germline V gene (reference sequence). The DNA of the CDR3 is TGTGCCAGCAGCCTGATTAACGGGGGGGCCAATGAGCAGTTCTTC. This translates into CASSLINGGANEQFF.

The chain joins TRBV19 to TRBJ2-3; 8 nucleotides align to TRBD1. V gave up 4 bases and J gave up 5 bases; unmatched junction bases: 5. CDR1 is LNHDA, CDR2 SQIVND, per germline (reference sequence). The CDR3 length is 14 residues. CDR3 loop: CASSTTGARDTQYF. The CDR3 DNA follows: TGTGCCAGTAGTACGACAGGGGCGAGAGATACGCAGTATTTT.

The gene calls are TRBV28 and TRBJ1-2, with TRBD1 as a possible D gene (6 bases). The CDR3 consists of 16 residues. With 5 bases removed from V and 1 base from J, the gap between germline ends came to 17 bases. Germline V gene sequence: CDR1 MDHEN, CDR2 SYDVKM. The CDR3 spells CASSRLDRTSNYGYTF. CDR3 DNA: TGTGCCAGCAGTAGACTTGACAGGACAAGTAACTATGGCTACACCTTC.

V gene TRBV20-1 combines with J gene TRBJ1-1; D call uncertain. V lost 5 bases and J 7 bases, leaving 17 bases between the germline ends. The CDR3 runs to 13 residues. Germline assignment: CDR1 DFQATT and CDR2 SNEGSKA (reference sequence). The CDR3 DNA follows: TGCAGTGCTTTAGAAGACGTACTACATGAAGCTTTCTTT. This encodes CSALEDVLHEAFF.

The V call is TRBV28, the J call TRBJ2-1; either TRBD1 or TRBD2 may fit D (6 bases each). CDR1 is MDHEN and CDR2 is SYDVKM in the germline V gene. There are 13 residues in the CDR3. V lost 8 bases, J lost 5 bases, and 13 bases lay in between. CDR3 region: CASGRGTHNEQFF. The CDR3, as DNA: TGTGCCAGCGGACGGGGGACACACAATGAGCAGTTCTTC. The variable domain in full, with the rest retrieved from reference TRBV28 and TRBJ2-1, is DVKVTQSSRYLVKRTGEKVFLECVQDMDHENMFWYRQDPGLGLRLIYFSYDVKMKEKGDIPEGYSVSREKKERFSLILESASTNQTSMYLCASGRGTHNEQFFGPGTRLTVL.

The chain recombines TRBV12-5 with TRBJ1-4; a possible D gene is TRBD1 (6 bases). CDR3 length equals 14 residues. Germline V gives CDR1 LGHNT, CDR2 FRNRAP. Trimming left V 1 base short and J 6 bases short, with 9 bases between. The CDR3 loop reads CASGLDRVYEKLFF. Written as DNA, the CDR3 is TGTGCTAGTGGTTTGGACAGGGTGTATGAAAAACTGTTTTTT.

The chain uses TRBV9 and TRBJ1-2; 7 positions agree with TRBD1. CDR3 length: 13 amino acids. V dropped 3 bases and J dropped 4; count of bases not matched to a gene: 3. The germline V gene encodes CDR1 SGDLS and CDR2 YYNGEE. CDR3: CASSGGGAYGYTF. In nucleotides, the CDR3 is TGTGCCAGCAGCGGAGGGGGCGCCTATGGCTACACCTTC.

The V call is TRBV6-5, the J call TRBJ1-1; possibly TRBD1 for D (5 bases). V was trimmed by 0 bases and J by 4 bases, leaving 18 bases between them. The CDR3 runs to 17 residues. CDR1 is MNHEY, CDR2 SVGAGI, per germline. The CDR3 DNA reads TGTGCCAGCAGTTACTCGAGGCCGGGGGAGGGTAGCACTGAAGCTTTCTTT. This sequence encodes CASSYSRPGEGSTEAFF.

The chain carries TRBV27 and TRBJ2-6; the match to TRBD1 covers 10 bases. Germline CDR1 and CDR2: MNHEY and SMNVEV (reference sequence). The CDR3 loop spans 17 amino acids. Losses at the gene ends were 4 bases for V and 0 bases for J; bases not matched to a gene: 3. The CDR3 spells CASSSRTGGSGANVLTF. CDR3 coding DNA: TGTGCCAGCAGTTCCCGGACAGGGGGCTCTGGGGCCAACGTCCTGACTTTC.

The chain joins TRBV3-1 to TRBJ1-2, with D uncertain. The CDR3 is made up of 15 amino acids. V gave up 3 bases and J gave up 8 bases, with 19 bases separating them. Germline V CDR1 and CDR2: LGHDT, YNNKEL (reference sequence). The CDR3 nucleotides read TGTGCCAGCAGCCAGTCGATGGCAGGAGTCCAAGGCTACACCTTC. This sequence encodes CASSQSMAGVQGYTF.

This rearrangement joins TRBV6-4 to TRBJ2-7, with 9 nucleotides matching TRBD1. Germline V gene lookup returns CDR1 MRHNA and CDR2 SNTAGT. Trimming cost V 0 bases and J 6 bases; bases outside gene matches: 0. The CDR3 loop spans 13 amino acids. CDR3 nucleotide sequence: TGTGCCAGCAGTGACTCGGACAGGGGCGAGCAGTACTTC. This sequence encodes CASSDSDRGEQYF.

This chain links TRBV20-1 with TRBJ2-1, with D tentatively TRBD2 (5 bases). Between the trimmed V and J ends, which lost 3 bases and 8 bases, there was a span of 14 bases. The CDR3 extends over 13 amino acids. Germline V lookup: CDR1 DFQATT, CDR2 SNEGSKA (reference sequence). CDR3 DNA sequence: TGCAGTGCTAGCCGGGAATCGCACGATGAGCAGTTCTTC. It is translated as CSASRESHDEQFF.